This T cell receptor beta chain comes out of a study of T-cell memory formation after mild COVID-19. Study-level results: There were some responding clones in pre-infection memory, which suggested that cross-reactive memory had joined. Largely, contracting CD4+ clones fell within CM and EM, and contracting CD8+ clones within EMRA.

Trimming at V came to 2 bases and at J to 8 bases, leaving 5 bases not matched to a gene. Germline V lookup: CDR1 MNHNY, CDR2 SVGAGI (reference sequence). This CDR3 is built from 13 residues. From the 5' RACE reads, TCRdb called clonotypes with MiXCR, one entry per CDR3 protein. The data contain approximately 580,000 distinct CDR3 sequences, 20% of them singletons. A few counts support this clonotype. The antigen remains unidentified. This TCR was recovered from an adult woman who had mild COVID-19 (a few samples of this study predate the infection). Cell type and time point are not known. This chain connects TRBV6-6 to TRBJ1-2; TRBD1 agrees at 7 bases. Sequencing was done on a sample of PBMCs or a T cell subset sorted from them (not recorded which). This CDR3 is CASSYEGASGYTF. The CDR3 nucleotides are TGTGCCAGCAGTTACGAGGGGGCCTCAGGCTACACCTTC.